This note documents a single T cell receptor beta chain sequence. Its cognate antigen is unknown. Each CDR3 protein is one row after TCRdb ran MiXCR on the reads. Altogether about 890,000 distinct CDR3 sequences are present, roughly 30% being singletons, with the ten largest covering around an eighth. This CDR3 contains 13 residues. V gave up 8 bases and J gave up 7 bases, with 15 bases separating them. Per the germline V gene, CDR1 is MNHEY and CDR2 is SMNVEV (reference sequence). This record belongs to a study of T cell repertoires in cytomegalovirus infection. This specimen consisted of cultured CD8+ T cells from PBMCs, obtained from culture after CMV antigen stimulation. The clonotype originates from a human donor in good health (CMV status not recorded). Some clones in this sample may be carry-over from other donors' samples. The V and J genes are TRBV27 and TRBJ1-5; no firm D call. In nucleotides, the CDR3 is TGTGCCAGCGGTTACGGCTCCGGACAGCCCCAGCATTTT. It translates to CASGYGSGQPQHF.